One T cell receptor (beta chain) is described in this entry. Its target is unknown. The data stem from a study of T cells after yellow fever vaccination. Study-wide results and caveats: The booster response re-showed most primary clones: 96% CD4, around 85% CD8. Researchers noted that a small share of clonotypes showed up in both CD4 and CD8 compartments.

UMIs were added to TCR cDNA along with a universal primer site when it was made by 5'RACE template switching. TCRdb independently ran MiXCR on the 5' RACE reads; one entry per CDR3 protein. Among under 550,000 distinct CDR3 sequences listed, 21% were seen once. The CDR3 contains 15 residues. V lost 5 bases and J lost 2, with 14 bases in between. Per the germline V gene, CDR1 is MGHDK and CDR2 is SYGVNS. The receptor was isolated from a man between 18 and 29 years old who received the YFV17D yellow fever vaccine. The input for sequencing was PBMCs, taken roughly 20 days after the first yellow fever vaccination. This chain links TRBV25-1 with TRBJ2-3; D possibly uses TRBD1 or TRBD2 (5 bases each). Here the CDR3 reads CASSLLRGATDTQYF. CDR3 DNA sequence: TGTGCCAGCAGTTTACTGAGGGGCGCCACAGATACGCAGTATTTT.